A selection of T cell receptor beta chains follows, all from one sample in a study of CD8 T cells in ankylosing spondylitis. One entry per CDR3 protein results from TCRdb running MiXCR on the 5' RACE reads. Of around 100,000 distinct CDR3 sequences listed, approximately 25% were seen once; the top ten hold 10% to 15%. The source material was synovial fluid, either unsorted or a sorted T cell fraction (not recorded which). The receptors derive from a male donor with ankylosing spondylitis. The CDR3 runs from the conserved cysteine through the conserved F or W. D genes are given only for firm matches. For some rows the clone size is stated as once, few or many, or as a class when expanded; others skip it.

abundance | j_gene | v_gene | d_gene | CDR3aa | CDR3nt
few | TRBJ2-5 | TRBV20-1 | - | CSARDSQGRTLPQETQYF | TGCAGTGCTAGAGATTCTCAGGGAAGGACTCTTCCACAAGAGACCCAGTACTTC
many | TRBJ1-1 | TRBV7-2 | - | CASSLGSGRVNTEAFF | TGTGCCAGCAGCCTTGGGAGCGGGAGGGTGAACACTGAAGCTTTCTTT
few | TRBJ2-7 | TRBV11-2 | - | CASSFGDGPYEQYF | TGTGCCAGCAGCTTCGGGGACGGCCCCTACGAGCAGTACTTC
few | TRBJ2-1 | TRBV7-2 | TRBD2 | CASSLGPTSGNEQFF | TGTGCCAGCAGCTTAGGCCCGACTAGCGGCAATGAGCAGTTCTTC
- | TRBJ2-3 | TRBV11-2 | TRBD2 | CASLRSGRRTDTQYF | TGTGCCAGCCTGCGATCCGGGAGGAGGACAGATACGCAGTATTTT
- | TRBJ2-7 | TRBV25-1 | TRBD1 | CASSGDRGYEQYF | TGTGCCAGCAGTGGGGACAGGGGGTACGAGCAGTACTTC
- | TRBJ2-3 | TRBV2 | - | CASRELEGTTDTQYF | TGTGCCAGCAGGGAGCTGGAGGGGACCACAGATACGCAGTATTTT
few | TRBJ2-1 | TRBV3-1 | TRBD2 | CASSQEASGRIYNEQFF | TGTGCCAGCAGCCAAGAAGCTAGCGGGAGGATCTACAATGAGCAGTTCTTC
- | TRBJ1-1 | TRBV6-1 | - | CASTHGENTEAFF | TGTGCCAGCACGCACGGGGAGAACACTGAAGCTTTCTTT
- | TRBJ2-5 | TRBV7-2 | - | CASTQWGAETQYF | TGTGCCAGCACCCAGTGGGGGGCGGAGACCCAGTACTTC
once | TRBJ2-1 | TRBV4-1 | - | CASSQESRGGRESDEQFF | TGCGCCAGCAGCCAAGAATCCCGGGGTGGACGGGAGTCGGATGAGCAGTTCTTC
- | TRBJ1-2 | TRBV24-1 | - | CATSPGDWYGYTF | TGTGCCACCAGTCCCGGGGACTGGTATGGCTACACCTTC
many | TRBJ2-7 | TRBV18 | - | CASSRGQPNFSYEQYF | TGTGCCAGTTCCCGAGGACAGCCAAACTTTTCCTACGAGCAGTACTTC
few | TRBJ1-4 | TRBV7-2 | - | CASSQQTGKNEKLFF | TGTGCCAGCAGCCAACAGACAGGCAAAAATGAAAAACTGTTTTTT
- | TRBJ2-2 | TRBV10-3 | - | CAIERGGTGELFF | TGTGCCATCGAGAGGGGGGGCACCGGGGAGCTGTTTTTT
- | TRBJ2-7 | TRBV11-3 | - | CASTPSGSYEQYF | TGTGCCAGCACCCCCTCCGGTTCCTACGAGCAGTACTTC
many | TRBJ1-2 | TRBV2 | - | CASTMGSSIYGYTF | TGTGCCAGCACCATGGGCAGCTCAATCTATGGCTACACCTTC
- | TRBJ2-2 | TRBV4-2 | TRBD2 | CASSQGEGADTGELFF | TGTGCCAGCAGCCAAGGGGAGGGTGCGGACACCGGGGAGCTGTTTTTT
many | TRBJ2-1 | TRBV24-1 | - | CATSLAAGNEQFF | TGTGCCACCAGCTTAGCGGCGGGTAATGAGCAGTTCTTC
- | TRBJ2-2 | TRBV7-9 | TRBD2 | CASSSRPGGGELFF | TGTGCCAGCAGCTCCCGCCCGGGGGGCGGGGAGCTGTTTTTT
once | TRBJ2-1 | TRBV5-8 | TRBD1 | CASSLMTGMTYNEQFF | TGTGCCAGCAGCTTAATGACAGGGATGACCTACAATGAGCAGTTCTTC
- | TRBJ2-1 | TRBV20-1 | - | CSARVGEARPTNEQFF | TGCAGTGCTAGAGTCGGAGAAGCGAGACCAACCAATGAGCAGTTCTTC
- | TRBJ1-1 | TRBV13 | - | CASLVRGKTEAFF | TGTGCCAGCCTCGTCCGGGGGAAAACTGAAGCTTTCTTT
few | TRBJ2-4 | TRBV6-4 | TRBD1 | CASSSLQGNIQYF | TGTGCCAGCAGTTCGCTACAGGGGAACATTCAGTACTTC
few | TRBJ1-2 | TRBV12-3/TRBV12-4 | - | CASTEVVTYGYTF | TGTGCCAGCACCGAGGTGGTTACCTATGGCTACACCTTC
few | TRBJ2-5 | TRBV20-1 | - | CSAKPLETQYF | TGCAGTGCTAAACCCCTAGAGACCCAGTACTTC
few | TRBJ1-1 | TRBV20-1 | - | CSYQGIGTEAFF | TGCAGCTATCAAGGGATAGGGACTGAAGCTTTCTTT
- | TRBJ2-1 | TRBV5-1 | - | CASGGNEQFF | TGCGCCAGCGGCGGCAATGAGCAGTTCTTC
- | TRBJ1-1 | TRBV18 | - | CASSPSPMNTEAFF | TGTGCCAGCTCACCGAGCCCCATGAACACTGAAGCTTTCTTT
few | TRBJ2-7 | TRBV30 | TRBD1 | CAWSDRGRKYEQYF | TGTGCCTGGAGTGACAGGGGTAGAAAGTACGAGCAGTACTTC
- | TRBJ2-5 | TRBV4-2 | - | CASSQVVPGHQETQYF | TGTGCCAGCAGCCAAGTTGTACCAGGCCACCAAGAGACCCAGTACTTC
few | TRBJ2-1 | TRBV4-2 | TRBD2 | CASSPGLAGGTNNEQFF | TGTGCCAGCAGCCCGGGATTAGCGGGAGGGACTAACAATGAGCAGTTCTTC
- | TRBJ1-2 | TRBV30 | TRBD1 | CAWSPKDRVNYGYTF | TGTGCCTGGAGTCCCAAAGACAGGGTCAACTATGGCTACACCTTC
- | TRBJ2-3 | TRBV29-1 | TRBD2 | CSVPFQRELITDTQYF | TGCAGCGTCCCCTTCCAGCGGGAGTTGATCACAGATACGCAGTATTTT
- | TRBJ1-2 | TRBV20-1 | - | CSAREGGQGQTWGYTF | TGCAGTGCTAGAGAGGGGGGGCAGGGTCAAACTTGGGGCTACACCTTC